This TCR beta chain is from a study of CD8+ T cells in alopecia areata. Extracted RNA was reverse transcribed into cDNA, the sequencing template. TCRdb's table, derived via immunoSEQ multiplex PCR, lists solely in-frame clones and lacks some. The table includes more than 110,000 clones, about 60% detected once. Researchers gathered lesional scalp punch biopsies and peripheral blood from patients with alopecia areata. It was from PBMCs that CD4+ and CD8+ T cells were sorted. The V end was cut by 3 bases, the J end by 0 bases, with 5 bases between. The CDR3 runs to 13 residues. Germline V CDR1 and CDR2: SGHTA, FQGTGA.

The sequence was collected from a human donor with alopecia areata. Source: CD4+ T cells sorted from blood, taken at week 0. V gene TRBV7-3 combines with J gene TRBJ2-5, with unresolved D. In DNA, the CDR3 is TGTGCCAGCAGCTTCCAGAACCAAGAGACCCAGTACTTC. Residues: CASSFQNQETQYF.